This T cell receptor beta chain was captured in a study of OX40 agonist ivuxolimab in advanced cancers. Study summary: An agonistic human IgG2 monoclonal antibody against OX40 (CD134) was given.

J lost 5 bases, V lost 5 bases, and 6 bases had no gene match. From germline, CDR1 is SGHVS and CDR2 FNYEAQ. The CDR3 has 15 residues. Measured with immunoSEQ multiplex PCR; TCRdb has only the in-frame clones, and not every one. The sample lists under 55,000 clones; 90% to 95% were seen once. Study-wide results and caveats: Among patients with partial responses at 0.1-3.0 mg/kg, clonal expansion was among the lowest.

On this clone: No antigen is known for it.

This material consisted of CD4+ or CD8+ T cells sorted from blood, taken in a trial of the OX40 agonist ivuxolimab. The clonotype comes from an adult with an advanced solid tumor such as melanoma, head and neck, liver or kidney cancer. The rearrangement links TRBV7-6 to TRBJ2-5, with 12 bases lining up with TRBD1. CDR3 in DNA: TGTGCCAGCAGCAACCGGGACAGGGGGCGGGAGACCCAGTACTTC. This sequence encodes CASSNRDRGRETQYF.